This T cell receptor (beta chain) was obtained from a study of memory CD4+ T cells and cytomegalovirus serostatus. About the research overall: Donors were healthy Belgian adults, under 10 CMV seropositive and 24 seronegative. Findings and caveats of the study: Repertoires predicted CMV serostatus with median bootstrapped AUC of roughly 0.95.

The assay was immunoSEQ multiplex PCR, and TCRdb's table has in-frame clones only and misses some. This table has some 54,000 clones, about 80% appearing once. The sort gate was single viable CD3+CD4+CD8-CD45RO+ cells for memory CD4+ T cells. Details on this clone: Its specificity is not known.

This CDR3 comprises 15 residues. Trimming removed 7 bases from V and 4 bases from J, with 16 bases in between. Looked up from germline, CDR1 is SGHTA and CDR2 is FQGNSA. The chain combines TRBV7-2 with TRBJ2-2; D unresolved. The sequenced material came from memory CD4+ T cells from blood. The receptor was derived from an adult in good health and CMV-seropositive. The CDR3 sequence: CASTPSPPGTGELFF. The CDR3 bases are TGTGCCAGCACCCCCTCCCCCCCCGGCACCGGGGAGCTGTTTTTT.